The 21 T cell receptor beta chains presented below share a single source sample, sequenced in a study of blood T cell repertoires in COVID-19. Repertoires were generated with immunoSEQ multiplex PCR, while TCRdb's copy carries only in-frame clones and drops some. In the table there are about 49,000 clones, approximately 80% of which are singletons. The sequencing sample was made of peripheral blood. The receptors were gathered from a man between 70 and 80 years old with active or convalescent COVID-19.

The genes are TRBV2 and TRBJ2-5; D is undetermined. Trimming removed 5 bases at V and 1 base at J, with 8 bases between. CDR1 is SNHLY and CDR2 is FYNNEI in the germline V gene. This CDR3 spans 13 amino acids. CDR3 residues: CASSKERQETQYF. The CDR3 DNA reads as TGTGCCAGCAGTAAGGAGCGCCAAGAGACCCAGTACTTC. The whole variable domain, filled in from reference TRBV2 and TRBJ2-5, reads EPEVTQTPSHQVTQMGQEVILRCVPISNHLYFYWYRQILGQKVEFLVSFYNNEISEKSEIFDDQFSVERPDGSNFTLKIRSTKLEDSAMYFCASSKERQETQYFGPGTRLLVL.

This clone was counted a few times. The chain is built from TRBV24-1 and TRBJ2-1; 10 bases align to TRBD2. Germline assignment: CDR1 KGHDR and CDR2 SFDVKD. The CDR3 extends over 17 amino acids. V lost 5 bases to trimming and J lost 7 bases; unmatched junction nucleotides: 13. CDR3 sequence (DNA): TGTGCCACCAGTGGCCCCGGGGAGGCTAGCGGGAGAAATGAGCAGTTCTTC. This translates into CATSGPGEASGRNEQFF.

The J gene is TRBJ2-7, the V gene TRBV28; D is unclear. The CDR3 is made up of 13 amino acids. V dropped 10 bases and J dropped 0 bases, with 13 bases sitting between them. Germline assignment: CDR1 MDHEN and CDR2 SYDVKM. CDR3: CATMSPSSYEQYF. The CDR3 nucleotides are TGTGCCACCATGAGTCCGAGCTCCTACGAGCAGTACTTC.

The J gene is TRBJ1-3, the V gene TRBV19; no clear D. The germline V gene has CDR1 LNHDA and CDR2 SQIVND (reference sequence). The CDR3 spans 13 residues. Trimming left V 5 bases short and J 0 bases short, with 5 bases between. CDR3 region: CASSPFSGNTIYF. For the CDR3, the DNA is TGTGCCAGTAGTCCGTTCTCTGGAAACACCATATATTTT.

The chain is built from TRBV7-2 and TRBJ2-4; D perhaps matches TRBD2 (6 bases). This CDR3 spans 13 amino acids. The V gene lost 5 bases and the J gene lost 9 bases, with 14 bases spanning the gap. In germline, CDR1 is SGHTA, CDR2 FQGNSA. The CDR3 sequence: CASSPVEGGIQYF. CDR3 sequence (DNA): TGTGCCAGCAGCCCCGTTGAGGGAGGCATTCAGTACTTC.

The chain recombines TRBV7-2 with TRBJ2-1; 13 nucleotides match TRBD2. The CDR3 is 16 residues long. CDR1 is SGHTA and CDR2 is FQGNSA in the germline V gene. V trimming: 2 bases; J trimming: 6 bases; junction bases outside the gene matches: 4. CDR3 in DNA: TGTGCCAGCAGCTTAACCCGGACTAGCGGGGGCAATGAGCAGTTCTTC. Translated, it gives CASSLTRTSGGNEQFF.

The gene calls are TRBV30 and TRBJ1-5, with TRBD1 as a possible D gene (6 bases). The CDR3 sequence is 14 residues long. V lost 0 bases and J lost 8, with 14 bases in between. The germline gives CDR1 GTSNPN, CDR2 SVGIG (reference sequence). The CDR3 protein is CAWSVQGPWEPQHF. CDR3 nucleotide sequence: TGTGCCTGGAGTGTACAGGGACCTTGGGAGCCCCAGCATTTT.

The rearrangement joins TRBV3-1 (or the pseudogene TRBV3-2) to TRBJ1-1; TRBD1 aligns across 7 bases. Germline V gene sequence: CDR1 LGHDT, CDR2 YNNKEL (reference sequence). Trimming at V came to 2 bases and at J to 4 bases, leaving 4 bases not matched to a gene. The CDR3 consists of 14 residues. The CDR3 DNA follows: TGTGCCAGCAGCCAACACAGGGGTCTCACTGAAGCTTTCTTT. The encoded protein is CASSQHRGLTEAFF.

The chain recombines TRBV19 with TRBJ2-1; D uncertain. The germline V and J ends were trimmed by 7 bases and 8 bases, with 21 bases remaining between them. This CDR3 has 15 residues. CDR1 and CDR2 from the germline V gene are LNHDA and SQIVND (reference sequence). Here the CDR3 reads CASTSDDTVVHEQFF. CDR3 nucleotide sequence: TGTGCCAGTACCTCCGACGACACGGTGGTCCATGAGCAGTTCTTC.

This clone was detected only a few times. V usage is TRBV9 and J usage is TRBJ1-3; the D gene is possibly TRBD1 (5 bases). CDR3 size: 15 residues. V was cut by 3 bases and J by 1 base, with 11 bases left in between. CDR1 SGDLS and CDR2 YYNGEE come from the germline V gene. In nucleotides, the CDR3 is TGTGCCAGCAGCGAGGAGGAGGGGTCTGGAAACACCATATATTTT. Amino acid sequence: CASSEEEGSGNTIYF.

The chain employs TRBV28 and TRBJ2-7, with D possibly being TRBD1 (6 bases). Germline loops: CDR1 MDHEN, CDR2 SYDVKM. This CDR3 has 12 residues. Trimming took off 10 bases at V and 2 bases at J, with 12 bases between the two ends. The chain's CDR3 is CATSRGTYEQYF. DNA for the CDR3: TGTGCCACCAGCAGGGGTACCTACGAGCAGTACTTC.

A remark on this clone: The junction departs from the called germline gene at one end, perhaps through a read error. The V gene is TRBV2, the J gene TRBJ2-7; D possibly corresponds to TRBD1 (5 bases). Germline CDR1 and CDR2: SNHLY and FYNNEI. The CDR3 totals 12 residues. The CDR3 bases are TGTGCCAGCAGTGGGGGCTCCTACGAACAGTACTTC. The encoded protein is CASSGGSYEQYF.

The chain combines TRBV30 with TRBJ2-3; 11 bases match TRBD2. From germline, CDR1 is GTSNPN and CDR2 SVGIG (reference sequence). J lost 4 bases, V lost 4 bases, and 1 base had no gene match. This CDR3 is 13 amino acids long. CDR3 region: CAWMTSGADTQYF. CDR3 DNA sequence: TGTGCCTGGATGACTAGCGGGGCAGATACGCAGTATTTT.

The V and J genes are TRBV12-5 and TRBJ2-1, with 7 bases matching TRBD2. Unmatched junction bases numbered 10, after V lost 5 bases and J lost 3 bases. The CDR3 length is 16 residues. Per the germline V gene, CDR1 is LGHNT and CDR2 is FRNRAP. The CDR3 protein is CASGMKRGNNYNEQFF. CDR3 DNA sequence: TGTGCTAGTGGTATGAAGCGGGGCAATAACTACAATGAGCAGTTCTTC.

This clone has only a few counts. The chain couples TRBV6-6 to TRBJ2-1, with 13 bases matching TRBD2. The V and J ends lost 6 bases and 4 bases, in that order; junction bases with no gene match: 6. This CDR3 comprises 16 residues. CDR1 MNHNY and CDR2 SVGAGI come from the germline V gene (reference sequence). The CDR3 DNA sequence: TGTGCCAGCAGCCGGACTAGCGGGAGAGGGTACAATGAGCAGTTCTTC. Its protein is CASSRTSGRGYNEQFF.

With regard to this clone: Different DNA sequences within this sample yield the same CDR3. The chain combines TRBV11-2 with TRBJ2-1; TRBD2 aligns across 9 bases. Germline V gene sequence: CDR1 SGHAT, CDR2 FQNNGV. V was pared by 3 bases and J by 7 bases, with 4 bases of the junction left unmatched. This CDR3 comprises 14 residues. The chain's CDR3 is CASSLAGGHNEQFF. The CDR3 DNA follows: TGTGCCAGCAGCTTGGCGGGGGGGCATAATGAGCAGTTCTTC.

The gene calls are TRBV15 and TRBJ1-4; 9 positions match TRBD1. V dropped 0 bases and J dropped 0; count of bases not matched to a gene: 2. Germline CDR1 and CDR2: LNHNV and YYDKDF (reference sequence). The CDR3 is 17 amino acids. The CDR3 DNA is TGTGCCACCAGCAGAGATCGGACAGGGGCAACTAATGAAAAACTGTTTTTT. It encodes CATSRDRTGATNEKLFF.

The J gene is TRBJ2-1, the V gene TRBV19, with a tentative D call TRBD1 (6 bases). The CDR3 length is 12 residues. Trimming removed 2 bases from V and 10 bases from J, with 9 bases in between. The germline V gene has CDR1 LNHDA and CDR2 SQIVND (reference sequence). CDR3 sequence: CASSIFRGEQFF. The CDR3, as DNA: TGTGCCAGTAGTATATTCAGGGGAGAGCAGTTCTTC.

This clone showed up just a few times. This CDR3 reads CASRSRSGDYGYTF. The DNA for the CDR3 is TGTGCCAGTAGGAGCCGCTCAGGGGACTATGGCTACACCTTC. The chain couples TRBV19 to TRBJ1-2, with TRBD1 as a possible D gene (6 bases). V was clipped by 6 bases and J by 3 bases, with 14 bases between them. The CDR3 sequence is 14 residues long. Germline V gene sequence: CDR1 LNHDA, CDR2 SQIVND (reference sequence). Drawing the rest from reference TRBV19 and TRBJ1-2, the complete variable domain is DGGITQSPKYLFRKEGQNVTLSCEQNLNHDAMYWYRQDPGQGLRLIYYSQIVNDFQKGDIAEGYSVSREKKESFPLTVTSAQKNPTAFYLCASRSRSGDYGYTFGSGTRLTVV.

This CDR3 reads CASSPGQGAVDTEAFF. The CDR3 bases are TGCGCCAGCAGCCCGGGACAGGGGGCGGTCGACACTGAAGCTTTCTTT. The chain carries TRBV5-1 and TRBJ1-1, with 12 bases lining up with TRBD1. V was clipped by 4 bases and J by 3 bases; unmatched bases: 7. CDR1 SGHRS and CDR2 YFSETQ come from the germline V gene. This CDR3 is built from 16 residues.

This sequence joins TRBV7-3 and TRBJ2-1, with 10 bases identical to TRBD2. V lost 5 bases and J lost 4; bases outside the gene matches: 5. The CDR3 is 15 residues long. Germline-derived CDR1 and CDR2 are SGHTA and FQGTGA. CDR3 nucleotides: TGTGCCAGCAGCCCTAAGCGGGAGGGTTACAATGAGCAGTTCTTC. This translates into CASSPKREGYNEQFF.